This record concerns one T cell receptor (beta chain) sequence. This clonotype was counted only a few times. The antigen this receptor binds is unknown. Per-base qualities were not stored, and no clone one base away is much larger. TCRdb records Illumina HiSeq 2500 as the sequencer. TCR beta libraries were prepared by quantitative 5'-RACE with molecular barcodes. In the paper's pipeline: Disease-linked TCR variants were identified with a new computational method built on a probabilistic model of VDJ rearrangement. TCRdb reanalyzed the raw reads on its own, using fastp at Q25 for trimming and MiXCR for clone calling, and kept in-frame beta chains. Rows with a matching CDR3 protein are joined into one entry that keeps the most common DNA and genes. The V and J calls come from TCRdb's annotation, not from the publication. This sample lists some 840,000 distinct CDR3 sequences; 12% were detected once. The top ten hold just over 0.5% of the sample.

Including the terminal cysteine and phenylalanine, the CDR3 comprises 16 residues. Only the CDR3 portion is preserved as DNA: 48 bases, with reading frame beginning at the first base. For CDR1 and CDR2, the germline V gene lists MNHNS and SASEGT. Trimming costs V 6 bases and J 4 bases, and their ends lie 20 bases apart. The data were taken from a study of CD8 T cells in ankylosing spondylitis (TCRdb year 2017). About the study as a whole: The study profiled T cell receptor beta repertoires in healthy donors and ankylosing spondylitis patients to find disease-linked TCR variants. The full study cohort comprised 25 ankylosing spondylitis patients and 85 to 120 healthy donors. Peripheral blood was sampled, and synovial fluid was also collected from ankylosing spondylitis patients.

Study-level results and caveats: The disease-linked clones were reported to be significantly enriched in matched synovial fluid samples from ankylosing spondylitis patients. A TCR beta motif of several highly homologous amino acid variants appeared characteristic of blood from ankylosing spondylitis patients. Some motif variants were previously reported in synovial fluid and blood of reactive arthritis patients, suggesting common disease-initiation mechanisms. In peripheral blood, the disease-linked clones were found at relatively low frequencies and had a CD8+ phenotype.

This sequence was found in a male donor with ankylosing spondylitis. Sequencing was performed on blood, either unsorted or a sorted T cell fraction (not recorded which). The sequence links TRBV6-1 to TRBJ2-3; the D gene is perhaps TRBD1 or TRBD2, as each covers 6 bases. The DNA is as follows: TGTGCCAGCAGGAAAGGGGGACTTCTCTTCCCAGATACGCAGTATTTT. This codes for CASRKGGLLFPDTQYF.